The present TCR beta chain was sequenced within a study of beta chain features in type 1 diabetes. Study-wide points: The study found moderately but significantly shorter TCRB CDR3s in all four CD4+ subsets of Type 1 diabetes patients. Any HLA type influence on TCRB rearrangement was left unresolved here. PCR could preferentially amplify shorter templates, alike in patients and controls.

Reverse transcription of all isolated RNA meant that expressed TCRB transcripts were sequenced. Repertoires were generated with immunoSEQ multiplex PCR, while TCRdb's copy carries only in-frame clones and drops some. The profile shows tens of thousands of clones, nearly 50% of them singletons. Cells sorted by CD45RO/CCR7/CD25/CD127/CD95/CD27 comprised CD4+ naive, central memory, regulatory and stem cell-like memory cells. With respect to this clone: Antigen unknown.

The TCR comes from a man aged 25 to 40 with type 1 diabetes. Sequencing was done on a sample of central memory CD4+ T cells from blood.

CDR3 coding DNA: TGTGCCAGCAGTAAGGGACTACCAAGCACAGATACGCAGTATTTT. Translation: CASSKGLPSTDTQYF. V gene TRBV6-6 combines with J gene TRBJ2-3; 7 bases line up with TRBD2. V lost 5 bases, J lost 0 bases, and 5 bases stayed unmatched. The CDR3 runs 15 residues. The germline V gene has CDR1 MNHNY and CDR2 SVGAGI (reference sequence).